This is a list of T cell receptor beta chains from one sample in a study of tumor-infiltrating lymphocytes in glioblastoma multiforme. Using its own MiXCR run on the multiplex PCR reads, TCRdb lists one record per CDR3 protein. Here the sample spans about 13,000 distinct CDR3 sequences, roughly 68% being singletons. The sample consisted of brain tumor tissue. The receptors were sampled from a male donor with glioblastoma. Both conserved end residues are part of each CDR3. A D gene is named only where the DNA matches it firmly. Expanded clones are given a class, and other clones once, few, many or no size at all.

cdr3_length: 15; v_call: TRBV5-6; j_call: TRBJ2-5; d_call: .; clone_size: .; cdr3_aa: CTSSLVTRWRETQYF; cdr3_nt: TGTACCAGCAGCTTGGTTACGAGGTGGCGCGAGACCCAGTACTTC
cdr3_length: 13; v_call: TRBV5-1; j_call: TRBJ1-2; d_call: .; clone_size: .; cdr3_aa: CAGSVDGRNGYSF; cdr3_nt: TGCGCCGGCAGCGTGGACGGACGGAATGGCTACAGCTTC
cdr3_length: 13; v_call: TRBV11-3; j_call: TRBJ1-2; d_call: TRBD1; clone_size: few; cdr3_aa: CASSPDRENGYTF; cdr3_nt: TGTGCCAGCAGCCCTGACAGGGAGAATGGCTACACCTTC
cdr3_length: 17; v_call: TRBV4-1; j_call: TRBJ2-1; d_call: .; clone_size: .; cdr3_aa: CASSQGMRRSSYNEQFF; cdr3_nt: TGCGCCAGCAGCCAAGGGATGAGGAGAAGCTCCTACAACGAGCAGTTCTTC
cdr3_length: 17; v_call: TRBV6-6; j_call: TRBJ2-6; d_call: TRBD1; clone_size: .; cdr3_aa: CASLNRGRISGANVLTF; cdr3_nt: TGTGCCAGCCTTAACAGGGGGCGTATTAGTGGGGCCAACGTCCTGACTTTC
cdr3_length: 14; v_call: TRBV13; j_call: TRBJ2-1; d_call: .; clone_size: .; cdr3_aa: CASSSRAGHNEQFF; cdr3_nt: TGTGCCAGCAGCTCCCGGGCGGGACACAATGAGCAGTTCTTC
cdr3_length: 12; v_call: TRBV6-5; j_call: TRBJ1-1; d_call: TRBD1; clone_size: .; cdr3_aa: CASSFTGTGAFF; cdr3_nt: TGTGCCAGCAGTTTCACAGGGACAGGGGCTTTCTTT
cdr3_length: 16; v_call: TRBV7-2; j_call: TRBJ1-1; d_call: TRBD1; clone_size: .; cdr3_aa: CASSSHDRGANTEAFF; cdr3_nt: TGTGCCAGCAGCTCCCACGACAGGGGGGCGAACACTGAAGCTTTCTTT
cdr3_length: 15; v_call: TRBV29-1; j_call: TRBJ2-5; d_call: TRBD1; clone_size: many; cdr3_aa: CSVDLQGAVGETQYF; cdr3_nt: TGCAGCGTTGATTTGCAGGGGGCGGTAGGGGAGACCCAGTACTTC
cdr3_length: 16; v_call: TRBV20-1; j_call: TRBJ1-1; d_call: .; clone_size: once; cdr3_aa: CSARDFIGPMNTEAFF; cdr3_nt: TGCAGTGCTAGAGATTTCATAGGACCGATGAACACTGAAGCTTTCTTT
cdr3_length: 17; v_call: TRBV11-2; j_call: TRBJ1-3; d_call: .; clone_size: .; cdr3_aa: CASSLSSQLSSGNTIYF; cdr3_nt: TGTGCCAGCAGCTTATCGAGCCAGTTAAGCTCTGGAAACACCATATATTTT
cdr3_length: 15; v_call: TRBV4-3; j_call: TRBJ2-7; d_call: TRBD1; clone_size: .; cdr3_aa: CASSQDRWDRGAQYF; cdr3_nt: TGCGCCAGCAGCCAAGATCGATGGGACAGGGGAGCGCAGTACTTC
cdr3_length: 11; v_call: TRBV6-1; j_call: TRBJ1-3; d_call: .; clone_size: .; cdr3_aa: CGSIKGITIDF; cdr3_nt: TGTGGCAGCATCAAGGGAATCACCATAGATTTT